Listed below are T cell receptor beta chains from one sample, sequenced in a study of naive and memory T cell subsets. TCRdb reprocessed the 5' RACE reads via MiXCR and lists one record per CDR3 protein. Of roughly 62,000 distinct CDR3 sequences listed, 8% to 9% are singletons. These TCRs come from a female donor in good health. CDR3s include the opening cysteine and the closing phenylalanine or tryptophan. Each record gives: clone size, CDR3 length, V gene, J gene, CDR3 protein. Not every row has a clone size; where given, it reads once, few, many or a size class.

NA	14	TRBV6-4	TRBJ1-3	CASSADSSGNTIYF
few	12	TRBV29-1	TRBJ2-7	CSVDVTGNRQYF
many	16	TRBV6-6	TRBJ2-6	CASSYVALAGANVLTF
few	16	TRBV20-1	TRBJ2-2	CSARDGRGRNTGELFF
NA	18	TRBV6-9	TRBJ2-1	CASSYSSRGQGPYNEQFF
few	12	TRBV6-1	TRBJ2-7	CASNLDTYEQYF
NA	16	TRBV9	TRBJ2-3	CASSELVATSTDTQYF
NA	16	TRBV20-1	TRBJ1-5	CSARDTGAGGNQPQHF
many	17	TRBV11-2	TRBJ1-2	CASSLAPLLRTNYGYTF
few	16	TRBV6-1	TRBJ1-5	CASSEWQGDGNQPQHF
NA	13	TRBV13	TRBJ1-1	CASSVTRNTEAFF
many	14	TRBV20-1	TRBJ2-3	CSARDFSSTDTQYF
many	15	TRBV3-1	TRBJ1-2	CASSQEGKAIYGYTF
NA	14	TRBV7-2	TRBJ2-2	CASSLFGNTGELFF
NA	17	TRBV5-8	TRBJ2-1	CASSFRHIFSSYNEQFF
many	12	TRBV3-1	TRBJ2-1	CASSGAATEQFF
NA	18	TRBV5-6	TRBJ2-6	CASSSELDSPLGANVLTF
few	13	TRBV6-1	TRBJ1-2	CASSESGESGYTF
NA	16	TRBV28	TRBJ2-5	CASSLPQTSGQETQYF
many	12	TRBV2	TRBJ1-1	CASSYRDTEAFF
NA	17	TRBV19	TRBJ1-5	CASSSPKTRATSQPQHF
many	14	TRBV20-1	TRBJ2-7	CSARESANAYEQYF
few	14	TRBV7-2	TRBJ1-1	CASSLGAGQTEAFF
few	15	TRBV7-8	TRBJ2-3	CASSLGGASTDTQYF
few	19	TRBV9	TRBJ2-2	CASSLLKGQGTSGTGELFF
once	16	TRBV27	TRBJ2-2	CASSFVGGRVPGELFF
many	13	TRBV11-2	TRBJ2-7	CASSRASSYEQYF
few	16	TRBV6-5	TRBJ2-5	CASSYADFRRGETQYF
few	12	TRBV30	TRBJ2-3	CAWSVTTDTQYF
many	19	TRBV4-1	TRBJ1-1	CASSPTFTSQGAMNTEAFF